These T cell receptor beta chains were read from a single sample in a study of graft-versus-host responses after intestinal transplantation. Here immunoSEQ multiplex PCR was the method, and the copy in TCRdb shows in-frame clones only, minus some. Of about 90,000 clones listed, about nine tenths are singletons. These receptors have no identified antigens. Sample: unstimulated CD4+ T cells sorted from spleen or lymph node cells, taken before intestinal transplant. The receptors were sampled from a human donor who received an intestinal transplant. Both conserved end residues are part of each CDR3. The D gene is left open where the match is weak. The size of a clone is reported for some rows only, either as once, few or many, or as a class for expanded clones.

abundance	d_gene	v_gene	j_gene	CDR3aa	CDR3nt
-	TRBD2	TRBV28	TRBJ2-4	CASSLSTSVKNIQYF	TGTGCCAGCAGTTTATCCACTAGCGTCAAAAACATTCAGTACTTC
-	TRBD1	TRBV19	TRBJ2-1	CASSEGAGGYNEQFF	TGTGCCAGTAGTGAGGGGGCAGGCGGCTACAATGAGCAGTTCTTC
-	-	TRBV4-3	TRBJ1-3	CASSQIVSGNTIYF	TGCGCCAGCAGCCAGATCGTCTCTGGAAACACCATATATTTT
-	TRBD1	TRBV5-1	TRBJ2-7	CASSLAGGSSYEQYF	TGCGCCAGCAGCTTGGCAGGGGGCAGCTCCTACGAGCAGTACTTC
-	-	TRBV19	TRBJ1-1	CASSIGGGSNTEAFF	TGTGCCAGTAGTATAGGGGGAGGCTCGAACACTGAAGCTTTCTTT
-	-	TRBV10-3	TRBJ2-2	CAISESSLGHRLF	TGTGCCATCAGTGAGTCGAGTTTGGGGCACAGGCTTTTT
-	TRBD1	TRBV5-8	TRBJ2-7	CASSWRSGTGGNEQYF	TGTGCCAGCAGCTGGCGGTCTGGGACAGGGGGCAACGAGCAGTACTTC
-	-	TRBV6-5	TRBJ1-2	CASSQQGPLHGYTF	TGTGCCAGCAGTCAACAGGGTCCCTTACATGGCTACACCTTC
-	-	TRBV19	TRBJ1-4	CASSLPTGSNEKLFF	TGTGCCAGTAGTCTTCCGACAGGCTCTAATGAAAAACTGTTTTTT
-	-	TRBV6-5	TRBJ1-4	CASRLTGAKQKLFF	TGTGCCAGCAGATTGACAGGAGCGAAACAAAAACTGTTTTTT
-	-	TRBV30	TRBJ2-7	CAWSEQAYEQYF	TGTGCCTGGAGTGAACAGGCCTACGAGCAGTACTTC
once	-	TRBV5-5	TRBJ1-6	CASSLGRNSPLHF	TGTGCCAGCAGCCTCGGACGGAATTCACCCCTCCACTTT
-	-	TRBV4-2	TRBJ1-5	CASSQDSQVPSNQPQHF	TGTGCCAGCAGCCAAGATTCCCAGGTTCCTAGCAATCAGCCCCAGCATTTT
-	-	TRBV4-2	TRBJ2-5	CASSQSWGTQYF	TGTGCCAGCAGCCAAAGTTGGGGGACCCAGTACTTC
-	-	TRBV5-1	TRBJ1-4	CASSFGLPNEKLFF	TGCGCCAGCAGCTTCGGCCTACCAAATGAAAAACTGTTTTTT
once	-	TRBV19	TRBJ2-7	CASSTYKTDTYEQYF	TGTGCCAGTAGTACCTATAAGACCGATACCTACGAGCAGTACTTC
-	-	TRBV5-1	TRBJ1-1	CASSFRGDLTEAFF	TGCGCCAGCAGCTTTCGAGGAGACCTCACTGAAGCTTTCTTT
-	TRBD2	TRBV30	TRBJ2-1	CAWSFPGLAGANEQFF	TGTGCCTGGAGCTTCCCGGGACTAGCGGGAGCAAATGAGCAGTTCTTC
once	-	TRBV28	TRBJ2-3	CASSLLTDTQYF	TGTGCCAGCAGTCTACTTACAGATACGCAGTATTTT
-	-	TRBV19	TRBJ2-7	CASSIGGNYEQYF	TGTGCCAGTAGTATAGGGGGGAACTACGAGCAGTACTTC
-	-	TRBV30	TRBJ2-3	CAWSADFLSTDTQYF	TGTGCCTGGAGTGCGGACTTTCTGAGCACAGATACGCAGTATTTT
-	TRBD2	TRBV6-4	TRBJ2-1	CASSSHLAGAGNEQFF	TGTGCCAGCAGTTCACATCTAGCGGGAGCGGGAAATGAGCAGTTCTTC
-	TRBD1	TRBV15	TRBJ1-1	CATSRGLQGARTEAFF	TGTGCCACCAGCAGGGGACTACAGGGGGCGAGGACTGAAGCTTTCTTT
-	-	TRBV5-5	TRBJ2-7	CASSLRRAFGSEQYF	TGTGCCAGCAGCTTGCGTCGGGCGTTCGGGAGCGAGCAGTACTTC
-	-	TRBV18	TRBJ2-5	CASSPRDMETQYF	TGTGCCAGCTCACCCCGGGACATGGAGACCCAGTACTTC
-	-	TRBV18	TRBJ1-4	CASSPVRSNEKLFF	TGTGCCAGCTCACCGGTCAGATCAAATGAAAAACTGTTTTTT
-	-	TRBV21-1	TRBJ2-5	CASSKVREQYF	TGTGCCAGCAGCAAAGTGAGGGAGCAGTACTTC
-	-	TRBV9	TRBJ1-1	CASSMGRGNTEAFF	TGTGCCAGCAGCATGGGACGGGGGAACACTGAAGCTTTCTTT
-	-	TRBV9	TRBJ1-2	CASSVDANYGYTF	TGTGCCAGCAGCGTAGATGCTAACTATGGCTACACCTTC
-	TRBD2	TRBV19	TRBJ2-1	CASSTGLAGGSYNEQFF	TGTGCCAGTAGTACGGGACTAGCGGGAGGCTCCTACAATGAGCAGTTCTTC
-	-	TRBV20-1	TRBJ2-7	CSVGQYEQYF	TGCAGTGTCGGCCAATACGAGCAGTACTTC
-	-	TRBV19	TRBJ1-2	CAIGPGGGYGYTF	TGTGCCATTGGTCCGGGGGGCGGCTATGGCTACACCTTC
-	-	TRBV19	TRBJ2-1	CASSFSESSYNEQFF	TGTGCCAGTAGTTTTAGCGAGAGCTCCTACAATGAGCAGTTCTTC
once	-	TRBV5-5	TRBJ2-5	CASSPPWVQETQYF	TGTGCCAGCAGCCCCCCCTGGGTCCAAGAGACCCAGTACTTC
-	-	TRBV5-1	TRBJ2-1	CASSFFGGDEQFF	TGCGCCAGCAGCTTTTTCGGGGGAGATGAGCAGTTCTTC
-	TRBD2	TRBV6-1	TRBJ2-1	CASSEGTSGPYNEQFF	TGTGCCAGCAGTGAAGGGACTAGCGGTCCATACAATGAGCAGTTCTTC
-	TRBD1	TRBV2	TRBJ2-7	CASRQGAIGEQYF	TGTGCCAGTCGACAGGGGGCGATAGGCGAGCAGTACTTC
-	-	TRBV14	TRBJ1-5	CASSQINQPQHF	TGTGCCAGCAGCCAGATCAATCAGCCCCAGCATTTT
-	TRBD1	TRBV6-5	TRBJ1-2	CASTGTGEHGYTF	TGTGCCAGCACCGGGACAGGGGAGCATGGCTACACCTTC
once	-	TRBV19	TRBJ2-2	CASSMVARFTGELFF	TGTGCCAGTAGTATGGTCGCGCGGTTCACCGGGGAGCTGTTTTTT
-	-	TRBV5-1	TRBJ1-2	CASSLNVGEYGYTF	TGCGCCAGCAGCTTGAACGTGGGGGAGTATGGCTACACCTTC
-	TRBD1	TRBV19	TRBJ1-1	CASSPRTGVNTEAFF	TGTGCCAGTAGTCCTCGGACAGGGGTGAACACTGAAGCTTTCTTT
-	TRBD1	TRBV18	TRBJ1-3	CASIDGTGPFSGNTIYF	TGTGCCAGCATCGACGGGACAGGACCCTTCTCTGGAAACACCATATATTTT
-	-	TRBV5-6	TRBJ1-5	CASSGTGTRYQPQHF	TGTGCCAGCAGCGGAACTGGGACGAGATATCAGCCCCAGCATTTT
-	-	TRBV23-1	TRBJ1-2	CASSQSGGPNGSYGYTF	TGCGCCAGCAGTCAATCGGGGGGACCAAACGGCAGCTATGGCTACACCTTC
-	TRBD2	TRBV4-2	TRBJ2-7	CASSQALSGRTEQYF	TGTGCCAGCAGCCAAGCTCTTAGCGGGAGGACCGAGCAGTACTTC
-	-	TRBV4-2	TRBJ1-1	CASTIGYPSRGAFGTEAFF	TGTGCCAGCACCATCGGGTACCCCAGCCGGGGGGCTTTCGGAACTGAAGCTTTCTTT
-	TRBD1	TRBV28	TRBJ2-4	CASSQTGTGMDIQYF	TGTGCCAGCAGTCAAACCGGGACAGGGATGGACATTCAGTACTTC
-	TRBD2	TRBV19	TRBJ2-3	CASSRTSGSPDTQYF	TGTGCCAGTAGTAGGACTAGCGGGAGCCCAGATACGCAGTATTTT
-	-	TRBV27	TRBJ2-3	CASSFGGGRVVDTQYF	TGTGCCAGCAGTTTCGGCGGCGGGCGGGTTGTAGATACGCAGTATTTT